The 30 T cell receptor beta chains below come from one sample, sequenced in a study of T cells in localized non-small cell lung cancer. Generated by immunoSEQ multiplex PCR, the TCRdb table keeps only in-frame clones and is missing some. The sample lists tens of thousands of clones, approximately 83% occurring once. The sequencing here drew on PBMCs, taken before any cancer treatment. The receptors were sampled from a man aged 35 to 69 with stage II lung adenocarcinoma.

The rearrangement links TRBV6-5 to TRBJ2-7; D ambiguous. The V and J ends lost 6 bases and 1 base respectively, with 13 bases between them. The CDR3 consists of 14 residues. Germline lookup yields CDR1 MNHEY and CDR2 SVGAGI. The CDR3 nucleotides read TGTGCCAGCAGCCGCAACCCAGCGTCCTACGAGCAGTACTTC. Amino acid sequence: CASSRNPASYEQYF.

The CDR3 DNA reads TGTGCCAGCAGTTATAGCGGGGGAGAGACCCAGTACTTC. Translating it yields CASSYSGGETQYF. The rearrangement links TRBV6-5 to TRBJ2-5, with TRBD2 matching 9 bases. V lost 3 bases, J lost 4 bases, and 0 bases stayed unmatched. This CDR3 spans 13 amino acids. CDR1 and CDR2 from the germline V gene are MNHEY and SVGAGI.

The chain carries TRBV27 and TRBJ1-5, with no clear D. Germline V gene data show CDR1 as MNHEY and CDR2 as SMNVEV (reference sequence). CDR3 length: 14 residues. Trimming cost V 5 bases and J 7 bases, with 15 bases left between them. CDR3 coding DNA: TGTGCCAGCAGTCCCCCCGGGGTTTCACAGCCCCAGCATTTT. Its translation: CASSPPGVSQPQHF.

CDR3 loop: CASSVEGRGGYTF. The DNA of the CDR3 is TGTGCCAGCAGCGTAGAAGGTAGGGGTGGCTACACCTTC. The rearrangement links TRBV9 to TRBJ1-2; D is perhaps TRBD1 (5 bases). Trimming took off 0 bases at V and 7 bases at J, with 10 bases between the two ends. This CDR3 contains 13 residues. In germline, CDR1 is SGDLS, CDR2 YYNGEE.

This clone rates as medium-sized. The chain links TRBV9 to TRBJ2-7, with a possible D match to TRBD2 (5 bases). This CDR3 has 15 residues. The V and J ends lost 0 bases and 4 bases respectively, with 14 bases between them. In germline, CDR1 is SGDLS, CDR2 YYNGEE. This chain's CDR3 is CASSVGESGIYEQYF. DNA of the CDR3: TGTGCCAGCAGCGTAGGGGAAAGCGGCATATACGAGCAGTACTTC.

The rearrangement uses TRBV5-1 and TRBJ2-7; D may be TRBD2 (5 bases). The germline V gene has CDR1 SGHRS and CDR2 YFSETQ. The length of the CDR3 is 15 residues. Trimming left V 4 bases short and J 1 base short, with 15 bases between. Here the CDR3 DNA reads TGCGCCAGCAGCCTGCCTAGCCTCCTTTCCTACGAGCAGTACTTC. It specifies CASSLPSLLSYEQYF.

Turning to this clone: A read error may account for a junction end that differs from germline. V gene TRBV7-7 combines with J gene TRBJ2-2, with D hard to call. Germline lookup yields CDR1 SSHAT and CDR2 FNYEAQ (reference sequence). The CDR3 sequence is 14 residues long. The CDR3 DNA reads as TGTGCTAGCAGCTTGGACGGGAACACCGGGGAGCTGTTTTTT. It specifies CASSLDGNTGELFF.

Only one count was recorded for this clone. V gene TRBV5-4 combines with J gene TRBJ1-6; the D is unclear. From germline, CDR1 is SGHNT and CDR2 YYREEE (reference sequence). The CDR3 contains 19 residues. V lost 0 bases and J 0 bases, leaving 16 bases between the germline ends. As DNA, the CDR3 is TGTGCCAGCAGCTTGGGGGTTTCGGGTAGTAGCTCCTATAATTCACCCCTCCACTTT. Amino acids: CASSLGVSGSSSYNSPLHF.

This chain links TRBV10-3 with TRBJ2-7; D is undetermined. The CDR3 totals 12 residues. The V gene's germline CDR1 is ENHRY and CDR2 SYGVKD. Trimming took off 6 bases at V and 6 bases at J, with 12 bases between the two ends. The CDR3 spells CAISPGQLEQYF. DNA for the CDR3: TGTGCCATCAGCCCCGGTCAACTCGAGCAGTACTTC.

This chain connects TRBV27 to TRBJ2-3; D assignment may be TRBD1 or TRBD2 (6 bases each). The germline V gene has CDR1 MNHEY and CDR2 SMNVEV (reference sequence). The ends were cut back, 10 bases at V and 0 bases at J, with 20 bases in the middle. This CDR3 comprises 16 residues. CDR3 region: CATARGTGLSTDTQYF. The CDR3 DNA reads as TGTGCCACAGCAAGGGGGACTGGCCTTAGCACAGATACGCAGTATTTT.

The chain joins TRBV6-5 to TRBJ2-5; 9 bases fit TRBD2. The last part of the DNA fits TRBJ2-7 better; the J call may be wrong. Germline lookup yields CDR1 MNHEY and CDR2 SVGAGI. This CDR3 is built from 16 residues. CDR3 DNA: TGTGCCAGCAGTTACTCGATTCTAGCGGGAACCTACGAGCAGTACTTC. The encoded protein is CASSYSILAGTYEQYF.

In DNA, the CDR3 is TGTGCCAGCAGTTACTCAGGGACTAGCGGTTACAATGAGCAGTTCTTC. It is translated as CASSYSGTSGYNEQFF. The gene calls are TRBV6-5 and TRBJ2-1; 11 nucleotides line up with TRBD2. CDR1 and CDR2 from the germline V gene are MNHEY and SVGAGI. Trimming cost V 0 bases and J 4 bases; bases outside gene matches: 2. The CDR3 has 16 amino acids.

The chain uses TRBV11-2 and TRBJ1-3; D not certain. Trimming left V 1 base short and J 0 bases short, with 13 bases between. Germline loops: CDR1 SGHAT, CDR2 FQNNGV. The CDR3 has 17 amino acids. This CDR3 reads CASSLVLSGLSGNTIYF. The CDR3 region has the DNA TGTGCCAGCAGCTTAGTTCTCTCAGGCCTCTCTGGAAACACCATATATTTT.

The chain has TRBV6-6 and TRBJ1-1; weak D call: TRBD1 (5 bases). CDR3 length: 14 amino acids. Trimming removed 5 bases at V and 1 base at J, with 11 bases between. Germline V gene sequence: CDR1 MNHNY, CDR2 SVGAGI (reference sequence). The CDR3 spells CASSTMGGNTEAFF. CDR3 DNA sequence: TGTGCCAGCAGTACTATGGGGGGGAACACTGAAGCTTTCTTT.

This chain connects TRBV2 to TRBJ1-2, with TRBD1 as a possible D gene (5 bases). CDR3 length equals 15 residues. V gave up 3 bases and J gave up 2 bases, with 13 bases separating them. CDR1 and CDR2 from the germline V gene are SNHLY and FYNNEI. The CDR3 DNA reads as TGTGCCAGCAGTGATGGCGGGGCCACGAACTATGGCTACACCTTC. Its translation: CASSDGGATNYGYTF.

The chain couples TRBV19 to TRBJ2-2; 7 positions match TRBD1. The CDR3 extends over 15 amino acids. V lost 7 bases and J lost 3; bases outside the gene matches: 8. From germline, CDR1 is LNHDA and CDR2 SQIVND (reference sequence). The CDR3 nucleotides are TGTGCCAGTAAACCGGGACAGAGATACACCGGGGAGCTGTTTTTT. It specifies CASKPGQRYTGELFF. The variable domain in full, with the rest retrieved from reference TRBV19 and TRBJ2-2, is DGGITQSPKYLFRKEGQNVTLSCEQNLNHDAMYWYRQDPGQGLRLIYYSQIVNDFQKGDIAEGYSVSREKKESFPLTVTSAQKNPTAFYLCASKPGQRYTGELFFGEGSRLTVL.

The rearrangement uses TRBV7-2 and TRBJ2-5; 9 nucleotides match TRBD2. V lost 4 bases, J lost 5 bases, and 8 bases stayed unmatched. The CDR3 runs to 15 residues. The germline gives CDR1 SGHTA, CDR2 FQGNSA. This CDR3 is CASSWRLAAIETQYF. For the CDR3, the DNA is TGTGCCAGCAGCTGGAGACTAGCGGCTATCGAGACCCAGTACTTC.

The CDR3 region has the DNA TGTGCCTGGAGTGTACGAGGGGGACCCAATAGCAGCTACACCTTC. Its protein product is CAWSVRGGPNSSYTF. J is TRBJ1-2 and V is TRBV30; TRBD1 is a possible D gene (6 bases). Germline CDR1 and CDR2: GTSNPN and SVGIG (reference sequence). The CDR3 is 15 amino acids. V lost 0 bases to trimming and J lost 9 bases, with 20 bases between them.

The CDR3 spells CASSEGTGLNTEAFF. Here the CDR3 DNA reads TGTGCCAGCAGTGAAGGGACAGGACTTAACACTGAAGCTTTCTTT. This chain connects TRBV2 to TRBJ1-1; 7 bases fit TRBD1. The germline V gene has CDR1 SNHLY and CDR2 FYNNEI. The trim removed 1 base at V and 2 bases at J, leaving 4 bases unmatched. The CDR3 has 15 residues.

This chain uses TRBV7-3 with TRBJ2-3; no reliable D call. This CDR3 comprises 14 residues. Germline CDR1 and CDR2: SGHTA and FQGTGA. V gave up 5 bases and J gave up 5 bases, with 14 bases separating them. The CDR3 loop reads CASSPSSFGDTQYF. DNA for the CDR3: TGTGCCAGCAGCCCTTCCTCTTTTGGAGATACGCAGTATTTT. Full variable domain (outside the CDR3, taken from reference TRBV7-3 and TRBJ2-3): GAGVSQTPSNKVTEKGKYVELRCDPISGHTALYWYRQSLGQGPEFLIYFQGTGAADDSGLPNDRFFAVRPEGSVSTLKIQRTERGDSAVYLCASSPSSFGDTQYFGPGTRLTVL.

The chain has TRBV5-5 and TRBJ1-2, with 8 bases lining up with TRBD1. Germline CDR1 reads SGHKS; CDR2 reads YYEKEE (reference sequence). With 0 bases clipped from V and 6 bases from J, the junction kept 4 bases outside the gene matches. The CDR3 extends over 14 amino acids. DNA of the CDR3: TGTGCCAGCAGCTTGGGCTCAGGGGGCGATGGCTACACCTTC. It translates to CASSLGSGGDGYTF.

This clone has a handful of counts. This CDR3 is CASSMATLPHTGELFF. The CDR3 nucleotides are TGTGCCAGTAGTATGGCCACACTACCCCACACCGGGGAGCTGTTTTTT. V usage is TRBV19 and J usage is TRBJ2-2; unclear D gene. V gave up 3 bases and J gave up 3 bases, with 14 bases separating them. The germline CDR1 and CDR2 sequences are LNHDA and SQIVND (reference sequence). The CDR3 runs 16 residues. The variable domain in full, with the rest retrieved from reference TRBV19 and TRBJ2-2, is DGGITQSPKYLFRKEGQNVTLSCEQNLNHDAMYWYRQDPGQGLRLIYYSQIVNDFQKGDIAEGYSVSREKKESFPLTVTSAQKNPTAFYLCASSMATLPHTGELFFGEGSRLTVL.

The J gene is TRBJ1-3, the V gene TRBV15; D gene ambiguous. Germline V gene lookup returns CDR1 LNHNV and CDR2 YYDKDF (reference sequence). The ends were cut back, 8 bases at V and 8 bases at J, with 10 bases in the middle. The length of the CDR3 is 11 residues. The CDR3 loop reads CATGEGDTIYF. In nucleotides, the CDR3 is TGTGCCACCGGAGAGGGAGACACCATATATTTT.

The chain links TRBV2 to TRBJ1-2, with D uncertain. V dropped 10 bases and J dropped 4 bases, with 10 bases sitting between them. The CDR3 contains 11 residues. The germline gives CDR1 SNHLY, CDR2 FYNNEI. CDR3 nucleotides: TGTGCCATCAGGACCCCCTATGGCTACACCTTC. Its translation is CAIRTPYGYTF.

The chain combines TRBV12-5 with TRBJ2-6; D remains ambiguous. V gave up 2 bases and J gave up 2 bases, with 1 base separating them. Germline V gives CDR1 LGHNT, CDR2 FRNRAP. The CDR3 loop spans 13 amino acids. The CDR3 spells CASGLPGANVLTF. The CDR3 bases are TGTGCTAGTGGTTTGCCTGGGGCCAACGTCCTGACTTTC.

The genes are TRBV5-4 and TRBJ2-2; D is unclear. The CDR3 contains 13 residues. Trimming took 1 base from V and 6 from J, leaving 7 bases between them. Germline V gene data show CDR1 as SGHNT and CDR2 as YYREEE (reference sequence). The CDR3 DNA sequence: TGTGCCAGCAGCTTGAGCGCTGCCGGGGAGCTGTTTTTT. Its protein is CASSLSAAGELFF.

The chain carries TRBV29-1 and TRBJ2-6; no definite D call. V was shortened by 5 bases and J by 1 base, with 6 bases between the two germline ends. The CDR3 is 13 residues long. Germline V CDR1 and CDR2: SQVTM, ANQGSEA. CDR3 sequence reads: CSVSLSGANVLTF. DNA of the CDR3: TGCAGCGTTTCATTATCTGGGGCCAACGTCCTGACTTTC.

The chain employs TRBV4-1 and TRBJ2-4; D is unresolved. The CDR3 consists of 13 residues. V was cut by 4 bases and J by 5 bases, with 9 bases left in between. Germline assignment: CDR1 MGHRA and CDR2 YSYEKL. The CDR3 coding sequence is TGCGCCAGCAGCCTACGCGTAGAAAACATTCAGTACTTC. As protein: CASSLRVENIQYF.

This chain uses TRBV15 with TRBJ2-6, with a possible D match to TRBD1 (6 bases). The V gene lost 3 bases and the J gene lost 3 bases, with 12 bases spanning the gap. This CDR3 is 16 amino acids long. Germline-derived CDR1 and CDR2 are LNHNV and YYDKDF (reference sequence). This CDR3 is CATSSYRVGGANVLTF. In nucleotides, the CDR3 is TGTGCCACCAGCAGCTACAGGGTTGGTGGGGCCAACGTCCTGACTTTC. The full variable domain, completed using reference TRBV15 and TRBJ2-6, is DAMVIQNPRYQVTQFGKPVTLSCSQTLNHNVMYWYQQKSSQAPKLLFHYYDKDFNNEADTPDNFQSRRPNTSFCFLDIRSPGLGDTAMYLCATSSYRVGGANVLTFGAGSRLTVL.

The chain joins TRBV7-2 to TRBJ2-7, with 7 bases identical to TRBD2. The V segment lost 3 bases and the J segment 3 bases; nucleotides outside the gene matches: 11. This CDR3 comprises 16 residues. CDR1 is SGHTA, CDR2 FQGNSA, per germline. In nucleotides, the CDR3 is TGTGCCAGCAGCTTCAAGCGGGATAACCTCCACTACGAGCAGTACTTC. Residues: CASSFKRDNLHYEQYF.